The entry that follows covers one T cell receptor (beta chain) sequence. The sample is drawn from a study of blood T cell repertoires in COVID-19. Study at large: Collection of acute and convalescent COVID-19 samples took place in the United States, Italy and Spain. In each case, the material was cDNA or gDNA derived from T cells, B-cell-depleted T cells, or PBMCs.

The V end lost 0 bases, the J end lost 3 bases, and 10 bases lay between the germline ends. The CDR3 length is 15 residues. CDR1 is SGHVS and CDR2 is FQNEAQ in the germline V gene. Authors' processing steps: From reference gene primer amplification, estimates of nucleated cell counts were derived. The method was immunoSEQ multiplex PCR; TCRdb's version includes in-frame clones alone and lacks a portion of them. That table gives V, J and clone size, and the DNA gave D and trimming. The repertoire includes about 240,000 clones, 70% to 75% of them detected once, and 2.5% to 4% sits in the top ten. V gene TRBV7-8 combines with J gene TRBJ2-3, with D possibly matching TRBD1 (5 bases). The origin of this receptor is a woman over 75 with acute or convalescent COVID-19. The material sequenced was peripheral blood. DNA of the CDR3: TGTGCCAGCAGCTTAGCAGGGGATATTACAGATACGCAGTATTTT. This translates into CASSLAGDITDTQYF.